The 14 T cell receptor beta chains below were found in one sample sequenced in a study of T cell responses to AZD1222 COVID-19 vaccine. The repertoire was sequenced with immunoSEQ multiplex PCR; TCRdb's copy has only in-frame clones and lacks some. The table lists approximately 180,000 clones, about 87% of them singletons. The specimen comprised peripheral blood, sampled on day 0 of AZD1222 vaccination. These receptors all stem from an adult in good health.

The chain has TRBV12-3 or TRBV12-4 and TRBJ2-1, with D perhaps TRBD2 (5 bases). CDR3 length: 13 residues. V lost 6 bases to trimming and J lost 5 bases, with 11 bases between them. The CDR3 here is CASRTGVNNEQFF. The CDR3 bases are TGTGCCAGCAGGACCGGGGTCAACAATGAGCAGTTCTTC.

J is TRBJ1-3 and V is TRBV19; D is uncertain. Germline CDR1 LNHDA, CDR2 SQIVND (reference sequence). V lost 0 bases to trimming and J lost 2 bases, with 11 bases between them. The CDR3 consists of 16 residues. CDR3 bases: TGTGCCAGTAGTATAGACCGGACGGATACTGGAAACACCATATATTTT. Protein: CASSIDRTDTGNTIYF. The variable domain in full, with the rest retrieved from reference TRBV19 and TRBJ1-3, is DGGITQSPKYLFRKEGQNVTLSCEQNLNHDAMYWYRQDPGQGLRLIYYSQIVNDFQKGDIAEGYSVSREKKESFPLTVTSAQKNPTAFYLCASSIDRTDTGNTIYFGEGSWLTVV.

This rearrangement joins TRBV6-1 to TRBJ1-3; TRBD1 matches 8 bases. The V gene's germline CDR1 is MNHNS and CDR2 SASEGT. The V and J ends lost 5 bases and 7 bases, in that order; junction bases with no gene match: 10. The CDR3 spans 15 residues. CDR3 DNA sequence: TGTGCCAGCAGTACTCCCGGGACAGGATTCAACACCATATATTTT. Translating gives CASSTPGTGFNTIYF.

The chain recombines TRBV18 with TRBJ1-6, with D unresolved. V shed 0 bases and J shed 4 bases, with 10 bases lying between them. Germline V CDR1 and CDR2: KGHSH, LQKENI. The CDR3 loop spans 16 amino acids. CDR3 protein: CASSPPARAYNSPLHF. The CDR3 DNA follows: TGTGCCAGCTCACCACCGGCCAGAGCGTATAATTCACCCCTCCACTTT. Combining the CDR3 with reference TRBV18 and TRBJ1-6 gives the whole variable domain NAGVMQNPRHLVRRRGQEARLRCSPMKGHSHVYWYRQLPEEGLKFMVYLQKENIIDESGMPKERFSAEFPKEGPSILRIQQVVRGDSAAYFCASSPPARAYNSPLHFGNGTRLTVT.

This clone showed up just a few times. The genes are TRBV5-1 and TRBJ2-7; D assignment may be TRBD1 or TRBD2 (6 bases each). From germline, CDR1 is SGHRS and CDR2 YFSETQ. The V and J ends lost 4 bases and 4 bases respectively, with 12 bases between them. The CDR3 extends over 13 amino acids. CDR3: CASSAGGKYEQYF. The CDR3 nucleotides are TGCGCCAGCAGCGCCGGGGGCAAATACGAGCAGTACTTC.

The CDR3, as DNA: TGTGCCAGCAGTTTGCAGGTCTATCAGCCCCAGCATTTT. Translated: CASSLQVYQPQHF. The chain couples TRBV27 to TRBJ1-5; D is undetermined. Trimming removed 3 bases from V and 5 bases from J, with 8 bases in between. Per germline, CDR1 MNHEY and CDR2 SMNVEV (reference sequence). The CDR3 length is 13 residues.

The chain uses TRBV4-1 and TRBJ1-6; D is possibly TRBD1 (5 bases). Trimming removed 0 bases at V and 7 bases at J, with 13 bases between. There are 16 residues in the CDR3. Germline CDR1 is MGHRA and CDR2 is YSYEKL. For the CDR3, the DNA is TGCGCCAGCAGCCAAGATCTACCAGGGAGGAATTCACCCCTCCACTTT. Translating gives CASSQDLPGRNSPLHF.

As regards this clone: One end of the junction does not line up with germline, which may come from a read error. J is TRBJ1-6 and V is TRBV6-5; TRBD1 aligns across 7 bases. The CDR3 has 14 amino acids. CDR1 is MNHEY, CDR2 SVGAGI, per germline. The CDR3 is CASNRDRANSPLHF. The DNA for the CDR3 is TGTGCTAGCAACCGGGACAGAGCCAATTCACCCCTCCACTTT.

V gene TRBV5-5 combines with J gene TRBJ2-5; weak D call: TRBD1 (5 bases). Per the germline V gene, CDR1 is SGHKS and CDR2 is YYEKEE (reference sequence). Trimming left V 1 base short and J 2 bases short, with 6 bases between. The CDR3 runs to 13 residues. CDR3 sequence (DNA): TGTGCCAGCAGCTTGCCAGGGCAAGAGACCCAGTACTTC. Protein product: CASSLPGQETQYF.

As for this clone: Other nucleotide sequences from this sample produce the same CDR3. V gene TRBV3-1 (or the pseudogene TRBV3-2) combines with J gene TRBJ1-6, with a tentative D call TRBD1 (5 bases). CDR1 is LGHDT and CDR2 is YNNKEL in the germline V gene (reference sequence). V was shortened by 1 base and J by 7 bases, with 5 bases between the two germline ends. CDR3 size: 13 residues. Here the CDR3 DNA reads TGTGCCAGCAGCCAAGGGGGGAATTCACCCCTCCACTTT. Its protein is CASSQGGNSPLHF.

This clone has a single count. The rearrangement joins TRBV6-6 to TRBJ1-1; D call uncertain. Trimming took 7 bases from V and 3 from J, leaving 15 bases between them. This CDR3 region has 14 residues. Germline CDR1 reads MNHNY; CDR2 reads SVGAGI (reference sequence). The CDR3 coding sequence is TGTGCCAGCACCGCGGCGGGCGGGGACACTGAAGCTTTCTTT. Encoded protein: CASTAAGGDTEAFF.

The chain is built from TRBV29-1 and TRBJ1-5; 9 bases map to TRBD1. The CDR3 has 13 amino acids. Germline V gene data show CDR1 as SQVTM and CDR2 as ANQGSEA. J was trimmed by 7 bases and V by 3 bases; bases with no gene match: 4. CDR3 region: CSVETGGMQPQHF. The CDR3 region has the DNA TGCAGCGTTGAGACAGGGGGTATGCAGCCCCAGCATTTT. The entire variable domain, with the rest obtained from reference TRBV29-1 and TRBJ1-5, is as follows: SAVISQKPSRDICQRGTSLTIQCQVDSQVTMMFWYRQQPGQSLTLIATANQGSEATYESGFVIDKFPISRPNLTFSTLTVSNMSPEDSSIYLCSVETGGMQPQHFGDGTRLSIL.

This sequence joins TRBV7-2 and TRBJ1-5; the D is unclear. Trimming pared 5 bases from V and 3 bases from J, leaving 8 bases between. The germline gives CDR1 SGHTA, CDR2 FQGNSA. CDR3 length: 13 amino acids. CDR3 nucleotides: TGTGCCAGCAGCGTCCGGGACAATCAGCCCCAGCATTTT. It codes for CASSVRDNQPQHF.

This clone was counted a few times. The chain has TRBV7-3 and TRBJ2-5; 7 nucleotides match TRBD2. From germline, CDR1 is SGHTA and CDR2 FQGTGA. With V trimmed by 5 bases and J by 2 bases, 5 bases remained unmatched. The CDR3 has 14 amino acids. As DNA, the CDR3 is TGTGCCAGCAGCGAGACTAGCAGTCAAGAGACCCAGTACTTC. As protein: CASSETSSQETQYF.